One and the same sample provided the 17 T cell receptor beta chains below, sequenced in a study of shared clonotypes between healthy human individuals. The naive CD8 fraction comprised CD45RO-negative cells positively selected for CCR7 and excluded terminally differentiated effector memory CD45RA+ cells. The repertoire was sequenced with immunoSEQ multiplex PCR; TCRdb's copy has only in-frame clones and lacks some. The repertoire holds roughly 2,000,000 clones, with over 85% as singletons. Source material: naive CD8+ T cells sorted from blood. These receptors came from a man aged 18-30 years in good health.

J is TRBJ1-1 and V is TRBV9; D ambiguous. Deletions cut 0 bases from V and 2 bases from J, with 11 bases between. Germline assignment: CDR1 SGDLS and CDR2 YYNGEE. There are 15 residues in the CDR3. CDR3 DNA: TGTGCCAGCAGCGTAGCGGCCAGTGTAAACACTGAAGCTTTCTTT. Translation: CASSVAASVNTEAFF.

The chain couples TRBV4-1 to TRBJ2-2, with D perhaps TRBD2 (7 bases). The CDR3 is 18 residues long. Trimming removed 0 bases at V and 4 bases at J, with 18 bases between. Looked up from germline, CDR1 is MGHRA and CDR2 is YSYEKL. CDR3 amino acids: CASSQDRGRGAGTGELFF. DNA of the CDR3: TGCGCCAGCAGCCAAGATAGGGGCCGGGGGGCTGGCACCGGGGAGCTGTTTTTT.

This clone was counted a few times. The chain has TRBV7-9 and TRBJ1-4, with 10 bases lining up with TRBD1. Trimming cost V 6 bases and J 8 bases; bases outside gene matches: 6. The CDR3 is 14 residues long. Germline V CDR1 and CDR2: SEHNR, FQNEAQ (reference sequence). CDR3 sequence: CASSPGTGDEKLFF. The CDR3 DNA sequence: TGTGCCAGCAGTCCTGGGACAGGGGACGAAAAACTGTTTTTT.

The chain combines TRBV27 with TRBJ1-5, with TRBD1 as a possible D gene (6 bases). V lost 2 bases to trimming and J lost 3 bases, with 11 bases between them. Per germline, CDR1 MNHEY and CDR2 SMNVEV (reference sequence). The CDR3 length is 15 residues. The CDR3 loop is CASSLSYRDNQPQHF. CDR3 DNA sequence: TGTGCCAGCAGTTTAAGTTACAGGGACAATCAGCCCCAGCATTTT.

This clone was seen only a few times. V gene TRBV12-5 combines with J gene TRBJ1-1; 7 nucleotides align to TRBD1. The CDR3 is 14 amino acids. Trimming removed 4 bases from V and 0 bases from J; junction bases left unmatched: 2. Germline V gene data show CDR1 as LGHNT and CDR2 as FRNRAP. The CDR3 DNA reads TGTGCTAGTGGTTCGACAGGGATGAACACTGAAGCTTTCTTT. It is translated as CASGSTGMNTEAFF.

The chain has TRBV2 and TRBJ2-7, with 7 bases lining up with TRBD1. With V trimmed by 4 bases and J by 0 bases, 3 bases remained unmatched. CDR1 is SNHLY and CDR2 is FYNNEI in the germline V gene. The CDR3 totals 14 residues. The CDR3, as DNA: TGTGCCAGCAGTGGACAGGGTGGCTCCTACGAGCAGTACTTC. Residues: CASSGQGGSYEQYF.

The J gene is TRBJ2-7, the V gene TRBV27; no definite D call. Trimming cost V 2 bases and J 3 bases, with 8 bases left between them. Germline CDR1 reads MNHEY; CDR2 reads SMNVEV (reference sequence). The CDR3 is 13 residues long. CDR3 coding DNA: TGTGCCAGCAGTTTAAGGCCTGACTACGAGCAGTACTTC. It yields the protein CASSLRPDYEQYF.

The V gene is TRBV27, the J gene TRBJ2-7; 9 nucleotides align to TRBD2. J was trimmed by 4 bases and V by 5 bases; bases with no gene match: 15. The CDR3 length is 17 residues. Looked up from germline, CDR1 is MNHEY and CDR2 is SMNVEV (reference sequence). CDR3 in DNA: TGTGCCAGCAGTCCAAGCCTAGGGGATAGCGGGAGTTACGAGCAGTACTTC. Protein product: CASSPSLGDSGSYEQYF.

This chain joins TRBV5-6 and TRBJ2-3; D gene ambiguous. This CDR3 spans 14 amino acids. Germline loops: CDR1 SGHDT, CDR2 YYEEEE. V was pared by 4 bases and J by 4 bases, with 13 bases between. This chain's CDR3 is CASSTNPYSDTQYF. CDR3 DNA: TGTGCCAGCAGCACGAACCCGTACTCAGATACGCAGTATTTT.

The rearrangement uses TRBV9 and TRBJ2-3; possibly TRBD2 for D (6 bases). The V gene lost 1 base and the J gene lost 2 bases, with 14 bases spanning the gap. Germline CDR1 and CDR2: SGDLS and YYNGEE. The CDR3 covers 16 residues. CDR3 sequence: CASSVRSGQPTDTQYF. In nucleotides, the CDR3 is TGTGCCAGCAGCGTACGGAGCGGGCAGCCCACAGATACGCAGTATTTT. Looking up the rest from reference TRBV9 and TRBJ2-3 gives the full variable domain: DSGVTQTPKHLITATGQRVTLRCSPRSGDLSVYWYQQSLDQGLQFLIQYYNGEERAKGNILERFSAQQFPDLHSELNLSSLELGDSALYFCASSVRSGQPTDTQYFGPGTRLTVL.

The V gene is TRBV27, the J gene TRBJ2-7; no firm D call. Germline-derived CDR1 and CDR2 are MNHEY and SMNVEV (reference sequence). The CDR3 runs 15 residues. Trimming removed 0 bases at V and 1 base at J, with 10 bases between. CDR3 DNA sequence: TGTGCCAGCAGTTTATCGATAGTAGATTCCTACGAGCAGTACTTC. Its translation: CASSLSIVDSYEQYF.

The gene calls are TRBV6-5 and TRBJ1-1; D remains unclear. The germline gives CDR1 MNHEY, CDR2 SVGAGI. With 7 bases removed from V and 1 base from J, the gap between germline ends came to 16 bases. The CDR3 runs to 15 residues. CDR3 in amino acids: CASTPQLSSNTEAFF. CDR3 DNA: TGTGCCAGCACCCCCCAGCTTAGTTCGAACACTGAAGCTTTCTTT.

The genes are TRBV6-5 and TRBJ1-1; the match to TRBD1 covers 7 bases. Trimming removed 5 bases from V and 7 bases from J; junction bases left unmatched: 7. Germline lookup yields CDR1 MNHEY and CDR2 SVGAGI. CDR3 length: 13 residues. The CDR3 loop reads CASSPDRANEAFF. Here the CDR3 DNA reads TGTGCCAGCAGTCCAGACAGGGCTAATGAAGCTTTCTTT.

The CDR3 DNA is TGTGCCAGCAGTAGACTCACTAATGAAAAACTGTTTTTT. Translated, it gives CASSRLTNEKLFF. V is TRBV25-1 and J is TRBJ1-4; D gene unclear. CDR1 and CDR2 (germline): MGHDK, SYGVNS. The ends were cut back, 5 bases at V and 2 bases at J, with 6 bases in the middle. This CDR3 has 13 amino acids.

This chain links TRBV14 with TRBJ2-5; D gene ambiguous. V was cut by 8 bases and J by 2 bases, with 12 bases left in between. CDR3 length equals 13 residues. The germline gives CDR1 SGHDN, CDR2 FVKESK. In nucleotides, the CDR3 is TGTGCCAGCTCCCAGTCATTTCAAGAGACCCAGTACTTC. Its protein is CASSQSFQETQYF.

V usage is TRBV2 and J usage is TRBJ1-4, with D perhaps TRBD1 (5 bases). V shed 5 bases and J shed 4 bases, with 8 bases lying between them. The CDR3 runs to 13 residues. The germline V gene has CDR1 SNHLY and CDR2 FYNNEI. The CDR3 loop is CASSNRNNEKLFF. The CDR3 nucleotides are TGTGCCAGCAGTAACAGGAATAATGAAAAACTGTTTTTT.

As concerns this clone: The same CDR3 is also encoded by other DNA sequences in this sample. V usage is TRBV5-6 and J usage is TRBJ2-1, with a tentative D call TRBD2 (5 bases). The CDR3 extends over 11 amino acids. CDR1 SGHDT and CDR2 YYEEEE come from the germline V gene. Between the trimmed V and J ends, which lost 2 bases and 8 bases, there was a span of 5 bases. As DNA, the CDR3 is TGTGCCAGCAGCTTTAGCGATGAGCAGTTCTTC. Its translation is CASSFSDEQFF.